This is a list of T cell receptor beta chains from one sample in a study of post-analysis software for immune sequencing data. MiXCR, run by TCRdb on the PCR reads, gives a single entry per CDR3 protein. The profile covers about 540,000 distinct CDR3 sequences, with under 40% appearing a single time and approximately 5.4% taken by the ten largest. The sequencing sample was made of blood. The source is a girl under 18 with multiple sclerosis. The CDR3 runs from the conserved cysteine through the conserved F or W. D genes are given only for firm matches. Only part of the rows carry a size: once, few, many, or a class if the clone is expanded.

clone_size: few; d_call: TRBD1; v_call: TRBV18; j_call: TRBJ2-7; cdr3_nt: TGTGCCAGCTCACCGACAGGGACGGGGGAGCAGTACTTC; cdr3_aa: CASSPTGTGEQYF
clone_size: .; d_call: .; v_call: TRBV7-9; j_call: TRBJ1-4; cdr3_nt: TGTGCCAGCAGCCGCTCTGGGTCATGGGAAAAACTGTTTTTT; cdr3_aa: CASSRSGSWEKLFF
clone_size: .; d_call: TRBD1; v_call: TRBV20-1; j_call: TRBJ1-1; cdr3_nt: TGCAGTGGGGCCCCGGGACAGGGGGCAGGTGAAGCTTTCTTT; cdr3_aa: CSGAPGQGAGEAFF
clone_size: .; d_call: .; v_call: TRBV2; j_call: TRBJ2-3; cdr3_nt: TGTGCCAGCAGTGATGTTCTTGCGGGAGATACGCAGTATTTT; cdr3_aa: CASSDVLAGDTQYF
clone_size: .; d_call: TRBD1; v_call: TRBV28; j_call: TRBJ1-1; cdr3_nt: TGTGCCAGCAGACAGGACAGGGATTGGACTGAAGCTTTCTTT; cdr3_aa: CASRQDRDWTEAFF
clone_size: few; d_call: .; v_call: TRBV9; j_call: TRBJ2-5; cdr3_nt: TGTGCCAGCAGCGTAGCTACGGGAGAAGAGACCCAGTACTTC; cdr3_aa: CASSVATGEETQYF
clone_size: many; d_call: .; v_call: TRBV18; j_call: TRBJ2-1; cdr3_nt: TGTGCCAGCTCCCTCGGACTAGAGCAGTTCTTC; cdr3_aa: CASSLGLEQFF
clone_size: .; d_call: .; v_call: TRBV7-9; j_call: TRBJ2-5; cdr3_nt: TGTACCAGCAGTCGCCGCCGGCAGGGCTCCCAAGAGACCCAGTACTTC; cdr3_aa: CTSSRRRQGSQETQYF
clone_size: .; d_call: .; v_call: TRBV7-2; j_call: TRBJ1-2; cdr3_nt: TGTGCCAACAGCAAAGCCGCAGGGGACTATGGCTACACCTTC; cdr3_aa: CANSKAAGDYGYTF
clone_size: few; d_call: .; v_call: TRBV15; j_call: TRBJ2-4; cdr3_nt: TGTGCCACCAGCACACCAAAAGTAGCCAAAAACATTCAGTACTTC; cdr3_aa: CATSTPKVAKNIQYF
clone_size: few; d_call: TRBD1; v_call: TRBV3-1; j_call: TRBJ2-1; cdr3_nt: TGTGCCAGCAGCCGACAGGGGAGCTCCTACAATGAGCAGTTCTTC; cdr3_aa: CASSRQGSSYNEQFF
clone_size: few; d_call: .; v_call: TRBV7-2; j_call: TRBJ2-1; cdr3_nt: TGTGCCAGCAGCTTAGAGGCGACCAGGTCCTACAATGAGCAGTTCTTC; cdr3_aa: CASSLEATRSYNEQFF
clone_size: .; d_call: TRBD1; v_call: TRBV11-3; j_call: TRBJ2-3; cdr3_nt: TGTGCCAGCAGCTCTAGACAGGGTTTAACAGATACGCAGTATTTT; cdr3_aa: CASSSRQGLTDTQYF
clone_size: few; d_call: TRBD2; v_call: TRBV20-1; j_call: TRBJ2-7; cdr3_nt: TGCAGTGCCACTCGTATAGCGGGTATCTACGAGCAGTACTTC; cdr3_aa: CSATRIAGIYEQYF
clone_size: .; d_call: TRBD2; v_call: TRBV19; j_call: TRBJ2-5; cdr3_nt: TGTGCCAGTAGTATTGAAGGGACTAGAAAGTTTCAAGAGACCCAGTACTTC; cdr3_aa: CASSIEGTRKFQETQYF
clone_size: few; d_call: TRBD1; v_call: TRBV20-1; j_call: TRBJ2-3; cdr3_nt: TGCAGTGCTGGATTTCGGGACAGGGGTACAGATACGCAGTATTTT; cdr3_aa: CSAGFRDRGTDTQYF
clone_size: .; d_call: .; v_call: TRBV12-3/TRBV12-4; j_call: TRBJ2-3; cdr3_nt: TGTGCCAGCAGTCCCAGAGACTACACAGATACGCAGTATTTT; cdr3_aa: CASSPRDYTDTQYF
clone_size: few; d_call: .; v_call: TRBV5-1; j_call: TRBJ1-2; cdr3_nt: TGCGCCAGCCGGGAGGACCACGTAAACTATGGCTACACCTTC; cdr3_aa: CASREDHVNYGYTF
clone_size: .; d_call: .; v_call: TRBV25-1; j_call: TRBJ2-7; cdr3_nt: TGTGCCAGCAGTGAAGCAGGACAGAGGTCCTACGAGCAGTACTTC; cdr3_aa: CASSEAGQRSYEQYF
clone_size: many; d_call: TRBD2; v_call: TRBV6-1; j_call: TRBJ2-3; cdr3_nt: TGTGCCAGCAGGTGGACTAGCGGGGCTAGCACAGATACGCAGTATTTT; cdr3_aa: CASRWTSGASTDTQYF
clone_size: .; d_call: .; v_call: TRBV6-1; j_call: TRBJ2-5; cdr3_nt: TGTGCCAGCAGTTTATTCATTCAGGAGACCCAGTACTTC; cdr3_aa: CASSLFIQETQYF
clone_size: .; d_call: TRBD1; v_call: TRBV29-1; j_call: TRBJ1-2; cdr3_nt: TGCAGCGTTGGTGGCAGGGGGACCTATGGCTACACCTTC; cdr3_aa: CSVGGRGTYGYTF